The sequence of this T cell receptor (beta chain) was determined in a study of T cell changes during pregnancy in multiple sclerosis. V was pared by 4 bases and J by 2 bases, with 4 bases of the junction left unmatched. Per germline, CDR1 SGHTA and CDR2 FQGTGA. This CDR3 has 15 residues. Measured with immunoSEQ multiplex PCR; TCRdb has only the in-frame clones, and not every one. The sample lists 45,000 or so clones, about 95% occurring once. The rearrangement joins TRBV7-3 to TRBJ2-1, with TRBD1 matching 8 bases. The clonotype was recovered from a female donor with multiple sclerosis, enrolled in a pregnancy study. The source material was peripheral blood, sampled in the second trimester of pregnancy. The CDR3 DNA follows: TGTGCCAGCAGCTCCGGGACAGGCGCCTACAATGAGCAGTTCTTC. Amino acids: CASSSGTGAYNEQFF.